What follows describes a single T cell receptor beta chain. Researchers prepared the TCRbeta library using unique molecular identifiers, the study reports. MiXCR, run by TCRdb on the PCR reads, gives a single entry per CDR3 protein. The data contain 490,000 or so distinct CDR3 sequences, under 15% of them singletons. The CDR3 runs to 12 residues. After removal of 4 bases from V and 10 bases from J, the junction contained 6 bases not matched to a gene. Germline V gene lookup returns CDR1 MNHEY and CDR2 SVGEGT. The data originate from a study of T-cell reconstitution after alpha-beta-depleted transplantation in children.

Here the sequenced sample was PBMCs from the stem cell graft donor, taken from the stem cell graft. This TCR was sampled from a human donor who donated a stem cell graft to a child with combined immunodeficiency. V gene TRBV6-2 or TRBV6-3 combines with J gene TRBJ1-1, with 7 bases aligning to TRBD1. The CDR3 coding sequence is TGTGCCAGCAGTTCCCCCGGGACAGTAGCTTTCTTT. It translates to CASSSPGTVAFF.